This T cell receptor (beta chain) was identified during a study of T cells after yellow fever vaccination. As for the study in general: The authors prepared low-cell-number fractions using SMART-Seq v4 Ultra Low Input.

5'RACE template switching added a universal primer site and UMIs to TCR cDNA. TCRdb recomputed calls from the 5' RACE reads with MiXCR, one row per CDR3 protein. Among almost 600,000 distinct CDR3 sequences, 13% were seen once, and the ten largest hold about 14%. This CDR3 is built from 11 residues. V lost 6 bases and J 12 bases, leaving 17 bases between the germline ends. In germline, CDR1 is DFQATT, CDR2 SNEGSKA (reference sequence). Study-wide findings and caveats: Any FACS-sorted repertoire could hold abundant clonotypes that contaminate it from the bulk population.

With respect to this clonotype: The antigen is undetermined.

The sample here was PBMCs, taken on the day of the yellow fever booster vaccination. The TCR comes from a man aged 25 to 40 who received the YFV17D yellow fever vaccine. This chain links TRBV20-1 with TRBJ1-2; weak D call: TRBD1 (6 bases). This CDR3 reads CSAPGGGLDTF. The CDR3 DNA is TGCAGTGCCCCGGGGGGCGGATTAGACACCTTC.